This T cell receptor beta chain was identified in a study of metastatic and nonmetastatic thyroid tumors (TCRdb year 2020). In the study overall: The researchers compared repertoires between peripheral blood samples and tumor or nodule tissue samples from patients with malignant or benign thyroid disease. The research as a whole found: In both blood and tumor samples, TCR beta diversity was reported to be significantly higher in malignant tumors than in benign nodules.

V loses 6 bases of germline sequence and J loses 6 bases, and the interval between the two ends is 12 bases. The CDR3 has 14 amino acids, counting the end cysteine and phenylalanine. Only the CDR3 region is kept as DNA, spanning 42 bases read in frame from base 1. This clone was detected many times. Its specific antigen is unknown. The sample holds no much larger clone one base away, and base qualities are not on file. Before undergoing thyroid surgery, none of the patients had been given any kind of treatment. Using T-cell receptor beta sequencing, the researchers looked back retrospectively at clinical samples from patients, gathered between about 2011 and 2019. The library was obtained by PCR. For sequencing, an Illumina HiSeq 4000 was employed. High-throughput sequencing was used to profile the TCR beta-chain CDR3 region of each patient. In the original analysis: A classifier to discriminate distant-metastatic papillary thyroid cancer patients was built from CDR3 differences across clinicopathological groups. To measure repertoire diversity the researchers used the Shannon index, while the Morisita-Horn index served to gauge how similar the tumor and blood repertoires were. The public reads were run again by TCRdb, first through fastp at Q25 and then through MiXCR, and only productive beta chains were kept. The V and J calls and clone size come from TCRdb's table, not from the authors' own analysis. Present in this sample are tens of thousands of clones, 9% to 14% of which were seen just once. The ten biggest clones cover around 9% of the sample.

The sample consisted of blood. The rearranged chain carries TRBV12-3 or TRBV12-4 and TRBJ1-6; the D gene is unclear. The sequence came from a male donor with papillary thyroid cancer or a benign thyroid nodule (not recorded which). Some clones in this sample may be carry-over from other donors' samples. CDR3 sequence: CASSPGLLNSPLHF. The DNA is TGTGCCAGCAGCCCCGGACTGCTTAATTCACCCCTCCACTTT.